Given below is one T cell receptor (beta chain) in context. Here immunoSEQ multiplex PCR was the method, and the copy in TCRdb shows in-frame clones only, minus some. The sample shows some 150,000 clones, 91% of them seen only once. These data originate in a study of control samples from healthy donors and cancer patients. Per the germline V gene, CDR1 is SGHVS and CDR2 is FNYEAQ. This CDR3 has 16 residues. J lost 0 bases, V lost 1 base, and 3 bases had no gene match. The chain couples TRBV7-6 to TRBJ1-1, with 9 bases fitting TRBD1. This receptor was obtained from a man aged 30 to 45 in good health. The sample comprised blood. Written as DNA, the CDR3 is TGTGCCAGCAGCTTAGTGGGACAGGGCGTGAACACTGAAGCTTTCTTT. Translating gives CASSLVGQGVNTEAFF.